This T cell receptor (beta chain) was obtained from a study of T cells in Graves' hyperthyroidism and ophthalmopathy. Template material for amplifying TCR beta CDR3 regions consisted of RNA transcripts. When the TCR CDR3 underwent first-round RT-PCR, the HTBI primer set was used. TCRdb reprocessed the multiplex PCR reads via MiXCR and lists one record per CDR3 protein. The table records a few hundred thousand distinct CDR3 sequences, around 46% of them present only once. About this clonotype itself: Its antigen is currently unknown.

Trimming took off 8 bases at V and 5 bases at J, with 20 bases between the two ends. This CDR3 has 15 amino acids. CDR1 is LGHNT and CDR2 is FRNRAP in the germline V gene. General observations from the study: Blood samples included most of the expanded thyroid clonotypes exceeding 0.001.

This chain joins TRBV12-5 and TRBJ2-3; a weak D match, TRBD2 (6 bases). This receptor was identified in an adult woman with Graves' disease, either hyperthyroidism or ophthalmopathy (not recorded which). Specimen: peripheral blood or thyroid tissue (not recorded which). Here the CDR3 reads CASTHWGERRDTQYF. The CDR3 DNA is TGTGCTAGTACCCATTGGGGGGAGCGTAGAGATACGCAGTATTTT.